This passage covers 26 T cell receptor beta chains from one sample sequenced in a study of T cell clonality in common variable immunodeficiency. Profiled with immunoSEQ multiplex PCR; TCRdb holds only in-frame clones, not every one. The specimen has over 30,000 clones, none found just once. The material sequenced was peripheral blood mononuclear cells. These receptors were obtained from a person aged 18 to 75 in good health.

The table lists this clone with many counts. The read falls 3 residues short of the CDR3 end, and the missing part is taken from the germline J gene. The V and J genes are TRBV6-2 or TRBV6-3 and TRBJ1-1; 8 bases match TRBD1. The trim removed 4 bases at V and 7 bases at J, leaving 11 bases unmatched. The CDR3 sequence is 15 residues long. Germline V gives CDR1 MNHEY, CDR2 SVGEGT. The sequenced part of the CDR3 DNA is TGTGCCAGCAGTTCCATCGGACAGGGATCTAGTGAA. Protein product: CASSSIGQGSSE. The complete CDR3 protein is CASSSIGQGSSEAFF.

At least ten counts were recorded for this clone. The read stops 3 residues short of the end of the CDR3; the missing end is completed from the germline J gene. The chain is built from TRBV30 and TRBJ1-4; D not certain. The CDR3 runs to 18 residues. The ends were cut back, 2 bases at V and 4 bases at J, with 23 bases in the middle. Germline values: CDR1 GTSNPN, CDR2 SVGIG (reference sequence). CDR3 region: CAWSTRRGIPLINEKLFF. CDR3 DNA (partial): TGTGCCTGGAGTACCCGTCGCGGGATCCCGCTGATTAATGAAAAA.

This clone occurred many times. The CDR3 end is not reached by the read, which stops 3 residues before it; the germline J gene fills it in. The chain couples TRBV30 to TRBJ2-7, with 10 bases that match TRBD1. With V trimmed by 3 bases and J by 4 bases, 6 bases remained unmatched. The CDR3 runs 14 residues. The germline V gene has CDR1 GTSNPN and CDR2 SVGIG (reference sequence). Here the CDR3 reads CAWSRQGAGYEQYF. The DNA read from the CDR3 is TGTGCCTGGAGCAGACAGGGGGCAGGTTACGAG.

This clone was detected many times. The CDR3 end falls 3 residues outside the read, so it is completed with the germline J gene. The gene calls are TRBV28 and TRBJ2-5; D possibly corresponds to TRBD2 (6 bases). The CDR3 is 13 amino acids. V was pared by 5 bases and J by 6 bases, with 13 bases between. Germline lookup yields CDR1 MDHEN and CDR2 SYDVKM. CDR3 DNA, as far as it was read: TGTGCCAGCAGTCCGACTAGAACCCAGACC. Amino acids: CASSPTRTQT. The full CDR3 protein reads CASSPTRTQTQYF.

Of note for this clone: Read coverage stops 3 residues before the CDR3 terminus; the germline J gene supplies the remainder. J is TRBJ1-1 and V is TRBV19, with TRBD1 as a possible D gene (5 bases). The CDR3 is made up of 11 amino acids. Germline V gene lookup returns CDR1 LNHDA and CDR2 SQIVND (reference sequence). The V gene lost 7 bases and the J gene lost 6 bases, with 9 bases spanning the gap. The CDR3 sequence is CASIRQSEAFF. Incomplete CDR3 DNA: TGTGCCAGTATCAGACAGTCTGAA. Full variable domain (outside the CDR3, taken from reference TRBV19 and TRBJ1-1): DGGITQSPKYLFRKEGQNVTLSCEQNLNHDAMYWYRQDPGQGLRLIYYSQIVNDFQKGDIAEGYSVSREKKESFPLTVTSAQKNPTAFYLCASIRQSEAFFGQGTRLTVV.

This clone was detected ten times or more. Read data end 3 residues before the CDR3 end; the end is taken from the germline J gene. The chain employs TRBV6-2 or TRBV6-3 and TRBJ2-6; TRBD2 might be the D (6 bases). The germline V gene encodes CDR1 MNHEY and CDR2 SVGEGT. The ends were cut back, 0 bases at V and 2 bases at J, with 8 bases in the middle. The CDR3 runs to 16 residues. Partial CDR3 DNA: TGTGCCAGCAGTTACTCGGAGGGGACTGGGGCCAACGTC. This encodes CASSYSEGTGANV. In full, the CDR3 is CASSYSEGTGANVLTF.

This clone was seen repeatedly, ten times or more. The CDR3 end is not reached by the read, which stops 3 residues before it; the germline J gene fills it in. The J gene is TRBJ2-3, the V gene TRBV2, with D uncertain. Germline-derived CDR1 and CDR2 are SNHLY and FYNNEI. The V gene lost 2 bases and the J gene lost 3 bases, with 3 bases spanning the gap. CDR3 length: 12 residues. Incomplete CDR3 DNA: TGTGCCAGCAGTGAAAGGACAGATACG. It is translated as CASSERTDT. The whole CDR3 reads CASSERTDTQYF.

This clone showed up many times. CDR3 amino acids: CSAREGDRQKVDYGQYF. The covered CDR3 bases are TGCAGTGCTAGGGAGGGGGACAGACAAAAGGTGGACTATGGT. The V and J genes are TRBV20-1 and TRBJ2-4; possible D gene TRBD1, 7 bases. With the read ending 3 residues before the CDR3 end, the germline J gene is used to fill in that end. Germline CDR1 reads DFQATT; CDR2 reads SNEGSKA (reference sequence). The CDR3 covers 17 residues.

The table lists this clone with many counts. The read falls 3 residues short of the CDR3 end, and the missing part is taken from the germline J gene. Other DNA sequences in this specimen translate into the identical CDR3. This rearrangement joins TRBV19 to TRBJ2-3, with TRBD1 identical over 9 bases. The CDR3 has 14 residues. The germline V gene has CDR1 LNHDA and CDR2 SQIVND (reference sequence). The CDR3 protein is CASSMGQGWETQYF. The part of the CDR3 DNA that was read is TGTGCCAGTAGTATGGGACAGGGATGGGAGACG.

Turning to this clone: The sequenced fragment ends 3 residues before the CDR3 boundary, so the rest is inferred from the germline J gene. V is TRBV7-8 and J is TRBJ1-6, with TRBD1 as a possible D gene (5 bases). Germline assignment: CDR1 SGHVS and CDR2 FQNEAQ. This CDR3 has 16 residues. The germline V and J ends were trimmed by 5 bases and 6 bases, with 17 bases remaining between them. CDR3 amino acids: CASSPSGGVTNSPLHF. Incomplete CDR3 DNA: TGTGCCAGCAGCCCCTCTGGAGGGGTTACTAATTCACCC.

This clone was counted many times. The observed sequence ends 3 residues before the CDR3 terminus, with the missing tail filled in from the germline J gene. This chain links TRBV5-5 with TRBJ1-2; no reliable D call. Germline lookup yields CDR1 SGHKS and CDR2 YYEKEE (reference sequence). V lost 0 bases, J lost 0 bases, and 9 bases lay in between. The CDR3 length is 15 residues. CDR3 sequence: CASSLGQVANYGYTF. CDR3 DNA (partial): TGTGCCAGCAGCTTGGGGCAGGTAGCTAACTATGGC.

This clone was observed a few times. The CDR3 end falls 3 residues outside the read, so it is completed with the germline J gene. The J gene is TRBJ2-1, the V gene TRBV7-6; 11 bases fit TRBD1. The length of the CDR3 is 14 residues. V shed 1 base, J shed 8 bases, and the junction held 1 base outside the gene matches. CDR1 SGHVS and CDR2 FNYEAQ come from the germline V gene. The covered CDR3 bases are TGTGCCAGCAGCTTAGAGGACAGGGGGCATGAG. This codes for CASSLEDRGHE. In full, the CDR3 reads CASSLEDRGHEQFF.

This clone has just a few counts. With the read ending 3 residues before the CDR3 end, the germline J gene is used to fill in that end. The rearrangement uses TRBV11-1 and TRBJ2-7; 7 bases are a match to TRBD2. The CDR3 spans 12 residues. Losses at the gene ends were 4 bases for V and 3 bases for J; bases not matched to a gene: 0. Germline V gene lookup returns CDR1 SGHAT and CDR2 FQDESV (reference sequence). The covered CDR3 bases are TGTGCCAGCAGCTGGGACTACTACGAG. It specifies CASSWDYYE. The CDR3 in its entirety is CASSWDYYEQYF.

This clone was recorded at least ten times. The CDR3 sequence: CASSLGWRGNTEAFF. CDR3 DNA, as far as it was read: TGTGCCAGCAGCTTGGGGTGGAGGGGGAACACTGAA. The chain links TRBV5-4 to TRBJ1-1; D perhaps matches TRBD1 (5 bases). The DNA ends 3 residues before the CDR3 does, and the rest of the CDR3 is filled in from the germline J gene. The CDR3 totals 15 residues. Germline CDR1 and CDR2: SGHNT and YYREEE (reference sequence). Trimming pared 0 bases from V and 1 base from J, leaving 10 bases between.

This clone was observed many times. Coverage ceases 3 residues before the CDR3 finishes, and the germline J gene fills in the end. The chain combines TRBV7-2 with TRBJ1-2; 7 nucleotides align to TRBD1. This CDR3 is 15 amino acids long. The V gene end was trimmed by 6 bases and the J gene end by 2 bases; junction bases not matched to a gene: 9. The germline V gene encodes CDR1 SGHTA and CDR2 FQGNSA. The CDR3 DNA, read in part, is TGTGCCAGCAGACGTACAGGGGATCCGAACTATGGC. It yields the protein CASRRTGDPNYG. The whole CDR3 sequence reads CASRRTGDPNYGYTF.

This clone was found many times. The read ends 3 residues before the CDR3 terminus; that terminus is restored from the germline J gene. This rearrangement joins TRBV20-1 to TRBJ2-1, with 8 bases lining up with TRBD2. Trimming took 3 bases from V and 3 from J; bases not matched to a gene: 4. Germline-derived CDR1 and CDR2 are DFQATT and SNEGSKA (reference sequence). This CDR3 is built from 14 residues. The CDR3 sequence is CSASGGADYNEQFF. The part of the CDR3 DNA that was read is TGCAGTGCTAGCGGGGGGGCTGACTACAATGAG.

This clone was seen more than once but under ten times. Coverage ceases 3 residues before the CDR3 finishes, and the germline J gene fills in the end. The chain recombines TRBV13 with TRBJ1-3; 7 bases match TRBD1. CDR1 and CDR2 (germline): PRHDT, FYEKMQ (reference sequence). The CDR3 spans 18 residues. The junction had 12 bases not matched to a gene; V was cut back by 4 bases and J by 0 bases. The CDR3: CASSYRTGGPFSGNTIYF. The part of the CDR3 DNA that was read is TGTGCCAGCAGCTACAGGACAGGAGGGCCATTCTCTGGAAACACC.

This clone was counted only a few times. Read coverage stops 3 residues before the CDR3 terminus; the germline J gene supplies the remainder. The chain links TRBV7-2 to TRBJ2-7; 7 bases map to TRBD1. Germline loops: CDR1 SGHTA, CDR2 FQGNSA. V trimming: 2 bases; J trimming: 2 bases; junction bases outside the gene matches: 3. This CDR3 has 14 amino acids. CDR3 region: CASSLPQGAYEQYF. The CDR3 DNA, read in part, is TGTGCCAGCAGCTTACCCCAGGGGGCCTACGAG.

The sample holds a few counts of this clone. The read terminates 3 residues before the CDR3 end, so the remaining end is supplied by the germline J gene. The chain combines TRBV30 with TRBJ1-1; 7 bases align to TRBD1. Trimming at V came to 2 bases and at J to 0 bases, leaving 3 bases not matched to a gene. The germline V gene encodes CDR1 GTSNPN and CDR2 SVGIG (reference sequence). The CDR3 loop spans 14 amino acids. The covered CDR3 bases are TGTGCCTGGAGTAGAGACAGGGTGAACACTGAA. Its protein is CAWSRDRVNTE. The full-length CDR3 reads as CAWSRDRVNTEAFF.

This clone was observed many times. The read terminates 3 residues ahead of where the CDR3 ends, so the germline J gene completes it. This rearrangement joins TRBV11-3 to TRBJ2-3, with TRBD2 matching over 9 bases. Germline V gene sequence: CDR1 SGHNT, CDR2 YENEEA. After removal of 5 bases from V and 7 bases from J, the junction contained 4 bases not matched to a gene. The CDR3 spans 13 residues. This chain's CDR3 is CASSDGLAYTQYF. The sequenced part of the CDR3 DNA is TGTGCCAGCAGCGACGGACTAGCGTATACG.

In this sample, this clone turned up many times. The DNA ends 3 residues before the CDR3 does, and the rest of the CDR3 is filled in from the germline J gene. The chain combines TRBV28 with TRBJ1-4; possibly TRBD1 for D (5 bases). Trimming left V 3 bases short and J 3 bases short, with 11 bases between. Germline CDR1 and CDR2: MDHEN and SYDVKM. The CDR3 runs 15 residues. CDR3 DNA (partial): TGTGCCAGCAGTTTTATGGGACTGGCTAATGAAAAA. Amino acids: CASSFMGLANEK. The whole CDR3 protein reads CASSFMGLANEKLFF. Full variable domain (rest looked up from reference TRBV28 and TRBJ1-4): DVKVTQSSRYLVKRTGEKVFLECVQDMDHENMFWYRQDPGLGLRLIYFSYDVKMKEKGDIPEGYSVSREKKERFSLILESASTNQTSMYLCASSFMGLANEKLFFGSGTQLSVL.

The sample holds many counts of this clone. The CDR3 reads CSEVGWGREDTEAFF. Incomplete CDR3 DNA: TGCAGCGAGGTCGGTTGGGGGCGCGAGGACACTGAA. V usage is TRBV29-1 and J usage is TRBJ1-1, with D perhaps TRBD1 (6 bases). Read data end 3 residues before the CDR3 end; the end is taken from the germline J gene. The CDR3 consists of 15 residues. The germline V gene encodes CDR1 SQVTM and CDR2 ANQGSEA. Trimming left V 7 bases short and J 3 bases short, with 21 bases between.

This clone was detected only a few times. The missing CDR3 end, 3 residues past where the read stops, is filled in from the germline J gene. The genes are TRBV7-6 and TRBJ2-1; D perhaps matches TRBD2 (5 bases). V dropped 2 bases and J dropped 0 bases, with 17 bases sitting between them. The CDR3 consists of 18 residues. Germline CDR1 SGHVS, CDR2 FNYEAQ. Incomplete CDR3 DNA: TGTGCCAGCAGCTTAACCGGGGAGACCCAAAGCTCCTACAATGAG. This translates into CASSLTGETQSSYNE. Given in full, the CDR3 is CASSLTGETQSSYNEQFF.

This clone was counted ten times or more. With the read ending 3 residues before the CDR3 end, the germline J gene is used to fill in that end. This sequence joins TRBV20-1 and TRBJ2-1, with 10 bases matching TRBD2. The CDR3 runs 15 residues. Germline V gives CDR1 DFQATT, CDR2 SNEGSKA (reference sequence). V was pared by 6 bases and J by 5 bases, with 10 bases of the junction left unmatched. CDR3 bases read: TGCAGTGCCGGCCGGACTAGCGGATATCACAATGAG. It specifies CSAGRTSGYHNE. In full, the CDR3 is CSAGRTSGYHNEQFF.

This clone was found many times. The read ends 3 residues before the CDR3 terminus; that terminus is restored from the germline J gene. The gene calls are TRBV19 and TRBJ2-3, with TRBD1 identical over 10 bases. V shed 3 bases, J shed 2 bases, and the junction held 2 bases outside the gene matches. The CDR3 length is 15 residues. Germline CDR1 is LNHDA and CDR2 is SQIVND (reference sequence). The CDR3 region is CASSIGTGATDTQYF. The covered CDR3 bases are TGTGCCAGTAGTATCGGGACAGGGGCCACAGATACG.

This clone was observed at least ten times. The read stops 3 residues short of the end of the CDR3; the missing end is completed from the germline J gene. This rearrangement joins TRBV12-5 to TRBJ2-7; D is possibly TRBD1 (6 bases). The CDR3 spans 14 residues. The germline gives CDR1 LGHNT, CDR2 FRNRAP. V shed 2 bases and J shed 5 bases, with 13 bases lying between them. The CDR3 region is CASGLLRGTHEQYF. CDR3 bases read: TGTGCTAGTGGTTTGTTAAGGGGGACCCACGAG. The complete variable domain, with remaining parts taken from reference TRBV12-5 and TRBJ2-7, reads DARVTQTPRHKVTEMGQEVTMRCQPILGHNTVFWYRQTMMQGLELLAYFRNRAPLDDSGMPKDRFSAEMPDATLATLKIQPSEPRDSAVYFCASGLLRGTHEQYFGPGTRLTVT.